Following are 13 T cell receptor beta chains from one sample sequenced in a study of cytomegalovirus exposure and HLA in healthy donors. A multiplex PCR was run with 60 Vbeta primers and 13 Jbeta primers. The method was immunoSEQ multiplex PCR; TCRdb's version includes in-frame clones alone and lacks a portion of them. The sample holds 130,000 to 150,000 clones; about 82% are singletons and the top ten take about 3.7%. The specimen was PBMCs. The receptors come from a male donor in good health and CMV-seronegative.

This clone has a handful of counts. The chain uses TRBV27 and TRBJ2-2, with 9 bases that match TRBD2. The CDR3 length is 14 residues. Germline CDR1 MNHEY, CDR2 SMNVEV (reference sequence). With 7 bases clipped from V and 2 bases from J, the junction kept 2 bases outside the gene matches. CDR3 protein: CASNSGRNTGELFF. The CDR3 DNA follows: TGTGCCAGCAATAGCGGGAGAAACACCGGGGAGCTGTTTTTT.

The V and J genes are TRBV19 and TRBJ2-2; 10 bases line up with TRBD1. Trimming cost V 5 bases and J 0 bases; bases outside gene matches: 3. The CDR3 is 16 residues long. Germline values: CDR1 LNHDA, CDR2 SQIVND (reference sequence). The DNA for the CDR3 is TGTGCCAGTAGTCTCGGACAGGGGGCGAACACCGGGGAGCTGTTTTTT. Translated, it gives CASSLGQGANTGELFF.

This sequence joins TRBV9 and TRBJ1-1; TRBD1 might be the D (6 bases). The V gene lost 3 bases and the J gene lost 5 bases, with 11 bases spanning the gap. In germline, CDR1 is SGDLS, CDR2 YYNGEE. This CDR3 has 13 residues. CDR3 DNA sequence: TGTGCCAGCAGCGCGACAGGCCGAACTGAAGCTTTCTTT. The encoded protein is CASSATGRTEAFF.

The chain joins TRBV7-9 to TRBJ1-2; TRBD1 matches at 8 bases. With V trimmed by 1 base and J by 5 bases, 9 bases remained unmatched. The CDR3 is made up of 16 amino acids. The germline gives CDR1 SEHNR, CDR2 FQNEAQ (reference sequence). The CDR3 DNA reads as TGTGCCAGCAGCTTAGAAAGGACAGGGAGGAAGTATGGCTACACCTTC. Its translation is CASSLERTGRKYGYTF.

The chain has TRBV6-4 and TRBJ1-2; maybe TRBD1 (5 bases). V lost 5 bases, J lost 8 bases, and 18 bases lay in between. The CDR3 is 14 residues long. Germline assignment: CDR1 MRHNA and CDR2 SNTAGT. The CDR3 bases are TGTGCCAGCAGTCCCATGCCAGGGTTCGGCGGCTACACCTTC. It is translated as CASSPMPGFGGYTF.

V usage is TRBV4-2 and J usage is TRBJ2-1, with TRBD2 matching 11 bases. V dropped 2 bases and J dropped 8; count of bases not matched to a gene: 5. Germline CDR1 and CDR2: LGHNA and YNFKEQ. This CDR3 has 15 residues. CDR3 coding DNA: TGTGCCAGCAGCCAAAAGGAACTAGCGGGAGATGAGCAGTTCTTC. Translated: CASSQKELAGDEQFF.

The chain combines TRBV9 with TRBJ1-5; tentative D call: TRBD1 (6 bases). CDR3 length: 13 residues. V was trimmed by 0 bases and J by 5 bases, leaving 6 bases between them. CDR1 is SGDLS, CDR2 YYNGEE, per germline. This CDR3 is CASSVGTDQPQHF. The DNA of the CDR3 is TGTGCCAGCAGCGTAGGGACAGATCAGCCCCAGCATTTT.

CDR3 in amino acids: CASSDPRAGRELFF. The CDR3 region has the DNA TGTGCCAGCAGTGACCCTCGTGCGGGGCGGGAGCTGTTTTTT. The gene calls are TRBV6-4 and TRBJ2-2; possible D gene TRBD2, 6 bases. The V end was cut by 2 bases, the J end by 9 bases, with 13 bases between. In germline, CDR1 is MRHNA, CDR2 SNTAGT. The CDR3 sequence is 14 residues long.

The chain carries TRBV5-1 and TRBJ2-3; no clear D. Trimming cost V 0 bases and J 7 bases, with 15 bases left between them. The CDR3 has 15 amino acids. In germline, CDR1 is SGHRS, CDR2 YFSETQ. This CDR3 is CASSLEAARANTQYF. CDR3 DNA: TGCGCCAGCAGCTTGGAAGCTGCGAGAGCCAATACGCAGTATTTT. The variable domain in full, with the rest retrieved from reference TRBV5-1 and TRBJ2-3, is KAGVTQTPRYLIKTRGQQVTLSCSPISGHRSVSWYQQTPGQGLQFLFEYFSETQRNKGNFPGRFSGRQFSNSRSEMNVSTLELGDSALYLCASSLEAARANTQYFGPGTRLTVL.

This clone was seen a handful of times. The V call is TRBV15, the J call TRBJ2-7, with D tentatively TRBD1 (5 bases). Trimming cost V 0 bases and J 12 bases, with 21 bases left between them. Per the germline V gene, CDR1 is LNHNV and CDR2 is YYDKDF (reference sequence). The CDR3 runs 15 residues. CDR3 residues: CATSRDLSAGILRYF. The CDR3 DNA sequence: TGTGCCACCAGCAGAGATCTATCGGCAGGGATACTAAGGTACTTC.

The rearrangement uses TRBV6-5 and TRBJ2-3, with TRBD1 as a possible D gene (6 bases). Germline-derived CDR1 and CDR2 are MNHEY and SVGAGI. This CDR3 contains 16 residues. Trimming took 2 bases from V and 1 from J, leaving 13 bases between them. The DNA of the CDR3 is TGTGCCAGCAGTTACGCAGGGGCAGGTGGCACAGATACGCAGTATTTT. Its translation is CASSYAGAGGTDTQYF.

The J gene is TRBJ1-5, the V gene TRBV6-4; 10 bases map to TRBD1. The junction had 10 bases not matched to a gene; V was cut back by 0 bases and J by 5 bases. The V gene's germline CDR1 is MRHNA and CDR2 SNTAGT. The CDR3 has 18 amino acids. The chain's CDR3 is CASSDSGTTGGGYQPQHF. CDR3 DNA sequence: TGTGCCAGCAGTGACTCGGGGACGACAGGGGGCGGCTATCAGCCCCAGCATTTT.

The chain uses TRBV5-1 and TRBJ2-5; D not resolved. CDR3 size: 13 residues. The V and J ends lost 2 bases and 4 bases respectively, with 9 bases between them. Per the germline V gene, CDR1 is SGHRS and CDR2 is YFSETQ. The CDR3 DNA follows: TGCGCCAGCAGCTTCCTATACGGAGAGACCCAGTACTTC. Protein product: CASSFLYGETQYF.